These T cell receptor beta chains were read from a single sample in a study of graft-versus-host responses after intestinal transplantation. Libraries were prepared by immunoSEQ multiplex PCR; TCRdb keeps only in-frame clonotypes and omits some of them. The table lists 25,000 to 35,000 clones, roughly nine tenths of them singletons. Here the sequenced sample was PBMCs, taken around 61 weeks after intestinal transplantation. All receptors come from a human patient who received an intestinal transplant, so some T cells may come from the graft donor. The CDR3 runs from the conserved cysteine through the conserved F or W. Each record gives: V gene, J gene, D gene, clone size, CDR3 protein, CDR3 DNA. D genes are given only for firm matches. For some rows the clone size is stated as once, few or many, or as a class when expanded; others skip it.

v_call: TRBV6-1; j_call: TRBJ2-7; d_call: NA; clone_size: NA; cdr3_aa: CASSVRQPYEQYF; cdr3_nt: TGTGCCAGCAGTGTTCGACAGCCCTACGAGCAGTACTTC
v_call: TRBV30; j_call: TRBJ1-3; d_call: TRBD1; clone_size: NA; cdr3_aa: CAWRGGVPGNTIYF; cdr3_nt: TGTGCCTGGAGAGGGGGCGTCCCTGGAAACACCATATATTTT
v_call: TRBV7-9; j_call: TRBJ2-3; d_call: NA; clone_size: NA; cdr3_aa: CASSLSLVTGTSTDTQYF; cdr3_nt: TGTGCCAGCAGCTTATCCCTTGTAACCGGGACTAGCACAGATACGCAGTATTTT
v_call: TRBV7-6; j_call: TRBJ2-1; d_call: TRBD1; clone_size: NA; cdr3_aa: CASSLADRDVDEQFF; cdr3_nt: TGTGCCAGCAGCTTAGCGGACAGGGATGTGGATGAGCAGTTCTTC
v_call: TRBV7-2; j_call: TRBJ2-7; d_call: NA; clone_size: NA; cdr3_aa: CASSFTPRSYEQYF; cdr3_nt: TGTGCCAGCAGCTTCACCCCCCGCTCCTACGAGCAGTACTTC
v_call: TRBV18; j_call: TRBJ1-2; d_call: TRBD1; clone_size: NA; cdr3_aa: CASSPVTGGHYGYTF; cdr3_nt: TGTGCCAGCTCACCTGTGACAGGGGGGCACTATGGCTACACCTTC
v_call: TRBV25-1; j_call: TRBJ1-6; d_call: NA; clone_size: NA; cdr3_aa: CASSDKSSYNSPLHF; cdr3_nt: TGTGCCAGCAGTGATAAGAGCTCCTATAATTCACCCCTCCACTTT
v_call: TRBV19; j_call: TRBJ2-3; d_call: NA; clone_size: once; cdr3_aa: CATRPGQRTDTQYF; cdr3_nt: TGTGCCACCAGACCCGGACAGCGCACAGATACGCAGTATTTT
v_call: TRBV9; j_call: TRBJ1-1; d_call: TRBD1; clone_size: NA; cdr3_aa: CASSPRSGQQNTEAFF; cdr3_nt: TGTGCCAGCAGCCCGAGATCGGGACAGCAGAACACTGAAGCTTTCTTT
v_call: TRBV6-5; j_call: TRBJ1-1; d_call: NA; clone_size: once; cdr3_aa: CASSEGGFAEAFF; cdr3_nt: TGTGCCAGCAGTGAAGGGGGGTTCGCTGAAGCTTTCTTT
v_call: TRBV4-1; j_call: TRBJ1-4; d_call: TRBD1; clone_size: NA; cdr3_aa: CASSQDRGTGGEKLFF; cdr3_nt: TGCGCCAGCAGCCAAGATCGGGGGACAGGGGGTGAAAAACTGTTTTTT
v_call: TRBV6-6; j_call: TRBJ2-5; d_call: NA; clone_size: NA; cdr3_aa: CASSSGGVQGQETQYF; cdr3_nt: TGTGCCAGCAGTTCAGGGGGGGTGCAGGGGCAAGAGACCCAGTACTTC
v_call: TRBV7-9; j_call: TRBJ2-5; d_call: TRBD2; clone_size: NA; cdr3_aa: CASSSGTSGSETQYF; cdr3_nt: TGTGCCAGCAGCTCAGGGACTAGCGGTAGCGAGACCCAGTACTTC
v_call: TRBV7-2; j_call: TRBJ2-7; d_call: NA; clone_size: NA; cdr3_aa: CASSLVSYEQYF; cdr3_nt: TGTGCCAGCAGCTTAGTGTCCTACGAGCAGTACTTC
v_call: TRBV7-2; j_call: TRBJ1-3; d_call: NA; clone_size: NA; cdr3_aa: CASSPFRGEAGNTIYF; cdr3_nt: TGTGCCAGCAGCCCATTCAGGGGTGAGGCTGGAAACACCATATATTTT
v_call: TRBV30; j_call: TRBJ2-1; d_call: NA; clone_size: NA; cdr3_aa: CAWSVGGGYNEQFF; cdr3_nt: TGTGCCTGGAGTGTGGGTGGGGGGTACAATGAGCAGTTCTTC
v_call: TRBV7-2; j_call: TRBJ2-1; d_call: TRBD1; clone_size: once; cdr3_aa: CASSTRQGIDFLDEQFF; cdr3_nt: TGTGCCAGCAGTACGAGACAGGGGATTGATTTTTTGGATGAGCAGTTCTTC
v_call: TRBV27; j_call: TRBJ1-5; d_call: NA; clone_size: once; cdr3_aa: CASKWGAGPQHF; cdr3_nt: TGTGCCAGCAAATGGGGGGCCGGGCCCCAGCATTTT
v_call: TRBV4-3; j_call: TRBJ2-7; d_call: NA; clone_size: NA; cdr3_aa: CASSPGSHGSYEQYF; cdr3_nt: TGCGCCAGCAGCCCGGGATCACATGGCTCCTACGAGCAGTACTTC
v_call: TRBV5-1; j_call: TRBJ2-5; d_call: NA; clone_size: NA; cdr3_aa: CASSWDQGETQYF; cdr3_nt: TGCGCCAGCAGCTGGGACCAGGGCGAGACCCAGTACTTC
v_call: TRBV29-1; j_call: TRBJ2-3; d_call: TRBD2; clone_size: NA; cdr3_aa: CSVGPTVAGSSTDTQYF; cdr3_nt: TGCAGCGTTGGTCCCACAGTAGCGGGGTCTAGCACAGATACGCAGTATTTT
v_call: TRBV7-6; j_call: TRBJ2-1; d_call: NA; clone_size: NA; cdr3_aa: CASSFRWAHNEQFF; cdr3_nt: TGTGCCAGCAGCTTCCGGTGGGCTCACAATGAGCAGTTCTTC
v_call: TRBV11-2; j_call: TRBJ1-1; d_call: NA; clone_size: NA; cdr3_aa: CASSRDLQDTEAFF; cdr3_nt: TGTGCCAGCAGCCGGGACCTTCAGGACACTGAAGCTTTCTTT
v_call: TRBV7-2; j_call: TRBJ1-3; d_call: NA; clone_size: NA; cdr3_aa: CASRLQGGIFSGNTIYF; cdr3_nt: TGTGCCAGCAGATTACAGGGAGGGATCTTCTCTGGAAACACCATATATTTT
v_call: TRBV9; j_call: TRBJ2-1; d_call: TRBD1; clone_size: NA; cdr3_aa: CASSVASMGQGYNEQFF; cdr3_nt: TGTGCCAGCAGCGTAGCTTCCATGGGACAGGGGTACAATGAGCAGTTCTTC
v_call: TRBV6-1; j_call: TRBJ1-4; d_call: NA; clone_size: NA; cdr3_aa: CASAGTRNEKLFF; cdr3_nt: TGTGCCAGCGCCGGGACAAGGAATGAAAAACTGTTTTTT
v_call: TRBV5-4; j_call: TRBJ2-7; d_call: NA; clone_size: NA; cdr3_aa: CASSSYYEQYF; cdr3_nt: TGTGCCAGCAGCTCCTACTACGAGCAGTACTTC
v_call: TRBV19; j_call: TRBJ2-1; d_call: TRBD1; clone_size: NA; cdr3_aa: CASSPRTGGGNEQFF; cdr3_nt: TGTGCCAGTAGTCCAAGGACAGGGGGCGGCAATGAGCAGTTCTTC
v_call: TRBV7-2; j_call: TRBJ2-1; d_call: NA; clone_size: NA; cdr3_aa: CAGSLNPDRSVTYNEQFF; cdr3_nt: TGTGCCGGCAGCTTAAACCCCGACAGGTCTGTCACCTACAATGAGCAGTTCTTC
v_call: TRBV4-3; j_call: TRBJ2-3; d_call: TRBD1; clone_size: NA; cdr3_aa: CASSRRGQGPDTQYF; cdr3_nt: TGCGCCAGCAGCCGAAGGGGGCAGGGACCAGATACGCAGTATTTT
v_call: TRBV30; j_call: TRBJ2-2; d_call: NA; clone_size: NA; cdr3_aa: CAWSSWANTGELFF; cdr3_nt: TGTGCCTGGAGTTCTTGGGCGAACACCGGGGAGCTGTTTTTT
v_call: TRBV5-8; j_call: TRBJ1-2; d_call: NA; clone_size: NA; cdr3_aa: CASRYQWATYGYTF; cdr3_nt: TGTGCCAGCAGATACCAGTGGGCTACCTATGGCTACACCTTC